This TCR beta chain was sequenced during a study of blood T cell repertoires in COVID-19. About the study: Collection of acute and convalescent COVID-19 samples took place in the United States, Italy and Spain. Sources were T cells, B-cell-depleted T cells, or PBMCs; the material itself was cDNA or gDNA.

Enrolled during active infection, Seattle patients were then followed longitudinally. The CDR3 totals 19 residues. V lost 0 bases and J 5 bases, leaving 23 bases between the germline ends. CDR1 is SGHTA, CDR2 FQGTGA, per germline. In the authors' methods: For nucleated cells, counts were estimated from reference gene primer amplification. The repertoire was sequenced with immunoSEQ multiplex PCR; TCRdb's copy has only in-frame clones and lacks some. V, J and clone size reflect that table, while D and trimming were determined from the DNA. This sample has 150,000 to 200,000 clones; 81% occur once, and the top ten carry 9.5% to 15%.

Sequenced sample: peripheral blood. The clonotype originates from a woman at least 80 years old with COVID-19, enrolled during active disease. V is TRBV7-3 and J is TRBJ2-1; TRBD2 is a possible D gene (5 bases). CDR3 nucleotides: TGTGCCAGCAGCTTAACGAAGAGCGACTACCCCGAAGGACACAATGAGCAGTTCTTC. Translated, it gives CASSLTKSDYPEGHNEQFF.